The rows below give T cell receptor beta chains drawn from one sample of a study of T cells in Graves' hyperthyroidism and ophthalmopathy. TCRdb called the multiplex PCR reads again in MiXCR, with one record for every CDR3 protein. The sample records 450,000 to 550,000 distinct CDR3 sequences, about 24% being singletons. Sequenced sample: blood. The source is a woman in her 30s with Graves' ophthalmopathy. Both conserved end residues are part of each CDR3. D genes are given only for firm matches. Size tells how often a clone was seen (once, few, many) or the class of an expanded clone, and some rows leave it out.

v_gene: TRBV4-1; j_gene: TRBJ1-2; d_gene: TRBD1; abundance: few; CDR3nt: TGCGCCAGCAGCCAAATCCCCGGACAGGGTAATTCTGGCTACACCTTC; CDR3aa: CASSQIPGQGNSGYTF
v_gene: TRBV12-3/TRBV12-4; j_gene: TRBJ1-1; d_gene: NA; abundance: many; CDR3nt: TGTGCCAGCAGTTTAACACAGCTGAACACTGAAGCTTTCTTT; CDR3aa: CASSLTQLNTEAFF
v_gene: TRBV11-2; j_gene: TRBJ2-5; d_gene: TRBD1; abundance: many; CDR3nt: TGTGCCAGCAGCCCCACAGGGGTGGGGGAGACCCAGTACTTC; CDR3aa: CASSPTGVGETQYF
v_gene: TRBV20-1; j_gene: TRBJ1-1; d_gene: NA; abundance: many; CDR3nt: TGCAGTGCTAACGTGGGCGACACTGAAGCTTTCTTT; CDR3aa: CSANVGDTEAFF
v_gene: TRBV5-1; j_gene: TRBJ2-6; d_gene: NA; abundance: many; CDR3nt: TGCGCCAGCAGCTACCAGGATCCTGGGGCCAACGTCCTGACTTTC; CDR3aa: CASSYQDPGANVLTF
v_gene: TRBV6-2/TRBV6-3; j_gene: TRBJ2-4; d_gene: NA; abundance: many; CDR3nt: TGTGCCAGTGAGACAGGACTAGCCAAAAACATTCAGTACTTC; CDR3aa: CASETGLAKNIQYF
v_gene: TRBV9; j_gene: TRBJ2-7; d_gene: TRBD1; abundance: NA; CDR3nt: TGTGCCAGCAGCCCTAGGACAGGGAACGACGAGCAGTACTTC; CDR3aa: CASSPRTGNDEQYF
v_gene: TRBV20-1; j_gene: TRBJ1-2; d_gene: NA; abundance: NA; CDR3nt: TGCAGCGGGGGGAACAGAAAGAAGGACATCTATGGCTACACCTTC; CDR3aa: CSGGNRKKDIYGYTF
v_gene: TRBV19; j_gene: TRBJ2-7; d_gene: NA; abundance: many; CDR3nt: TGTGCCAGTAGTATCCAGGTGGGACCCTACGAGCAGTACTTC; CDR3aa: CASSIQVGPYEQYF
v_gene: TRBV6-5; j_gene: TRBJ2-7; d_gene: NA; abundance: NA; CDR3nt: TGTGCCAGCAGTCACCTATATACGGGGGAGAAATACGAGCAGTACTTC; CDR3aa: CASSHLYTGEKYEQYF
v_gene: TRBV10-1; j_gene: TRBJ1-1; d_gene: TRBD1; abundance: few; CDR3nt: TGCGCCAGCAGTGGTCCGAGGACAGGCCCACGAGCTTTCTTT; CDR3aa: CASSGPRTGPRAFF
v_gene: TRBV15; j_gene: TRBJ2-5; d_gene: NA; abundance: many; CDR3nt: TGTGCCACCAGCATACTGGGAAGAGAGACCCAGTACTTC; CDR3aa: CATSILGRETQYF
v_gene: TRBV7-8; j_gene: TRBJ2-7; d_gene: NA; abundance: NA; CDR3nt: TGTGCCAGCAGCTTAGTCGCAGGGTTCAACGAGCAGTACTTC; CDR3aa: CASSLVAGFNEQYF
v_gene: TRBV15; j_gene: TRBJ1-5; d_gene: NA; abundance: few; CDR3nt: TGTGCCACCAGTTCGGCAGATAATCAGCCCCAGCATTTT; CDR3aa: CATSSADNQPQHF
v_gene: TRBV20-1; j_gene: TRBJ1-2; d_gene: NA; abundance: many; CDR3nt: TGCAGTGCTAGAGGTCGCAGGGCGAACTATGGCTACACCTTC; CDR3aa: CSARGRRANYGYTF
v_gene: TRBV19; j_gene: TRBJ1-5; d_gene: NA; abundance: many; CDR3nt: TGTGCCAGTAGTGCTGGCAGCCAAGTTGGGAATCAGCCCCAGCATTTT; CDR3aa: CASSAGSQVGNQPQHF
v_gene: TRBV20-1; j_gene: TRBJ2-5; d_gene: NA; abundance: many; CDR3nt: TGCAGTGCTACCCGTGAGGAGACCCAGTACTTC; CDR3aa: CSATREETQYF
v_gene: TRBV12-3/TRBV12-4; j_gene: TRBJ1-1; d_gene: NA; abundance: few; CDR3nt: TGTGCCAACCAAGGGGAGGGGGGCACTGAAGCTTCCTTT; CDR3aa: CANQGEGGTEASF
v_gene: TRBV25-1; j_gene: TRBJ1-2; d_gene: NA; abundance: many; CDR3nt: TGTGCCAGCAGCGTCACAGTTAACTATGGCTACACCTTC; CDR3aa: CASSVTVNYGYTF
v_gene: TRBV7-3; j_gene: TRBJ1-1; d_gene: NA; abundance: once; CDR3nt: TGTGCCAGCAGCTTACAGGCTGTAGGGCAGAACACTGAAGCTTTCTTT; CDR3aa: CASSLQAVGQNTEAFF
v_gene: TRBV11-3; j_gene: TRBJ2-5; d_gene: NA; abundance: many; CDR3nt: TGTGCCAGCAGCTTTTTTACCCAAGAGACCCAGTACTTC; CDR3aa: CASSFFTQETQYF
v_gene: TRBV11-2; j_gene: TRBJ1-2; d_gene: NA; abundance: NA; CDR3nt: TGTGCCAGCAGCGAACAATACGGGGAAATCTATGGCTACACCTTC; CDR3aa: CASSEQYGEIYGYTF
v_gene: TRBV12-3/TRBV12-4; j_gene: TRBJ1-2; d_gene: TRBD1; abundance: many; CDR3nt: TGTGCCAGCAGGAGAGGGGGCAACTATGGCTACACCTTC; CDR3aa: CASRRGGNYGYTF
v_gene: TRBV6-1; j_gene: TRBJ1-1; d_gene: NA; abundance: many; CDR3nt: TGTGCCAGCAGAGAAACGGACAGAGAAGCTTTCTTT; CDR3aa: CASRETDREAFF
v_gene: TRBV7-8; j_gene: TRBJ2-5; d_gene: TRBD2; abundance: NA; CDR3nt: TGTGCCAGCAGCTTCTTTCGACTAGCCCGTCAAGAGACCCAGTACTTC; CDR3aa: CASSFFRLARQETQYF
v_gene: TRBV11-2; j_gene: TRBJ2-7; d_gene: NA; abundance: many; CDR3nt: TGTGCCAGCAGCTTAGACACAGGCGGATACTACGAGCAGTACTTC; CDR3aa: CASSLDTGGYYEQYF